The TCR beta chain described here comes from a study of blood T cell repertoires in COVID-19. Study overall: Researchers got acute and convalescent COVID-19 samples from the United States, Italy and Spain. T cells, B-cell-depleted T cells, or PBMCs provided the cDNA or gDNA that served as material.

Looked up from germline, CDR1 is MRHNA and CDR2 is SNTAGT. V lost 8 bases, J lost 5 bases, and 15 bases lay in between. This CDR3 is 13 amino acids long. How the authors handled the data: The authors estimated nucleated cell counts from reference gene primer amplification. The method was immunoSEQ multiplex PCR; TCRdb's version includes in-frame clones alone and lacks a portion of them. The V and J calls and the clone size are those of that table, but D and trimming were determined from the DNA. This table holds roughly 120,000 clones, 88% found once. The TCR originated in a woman aged 45 to 65 with acute or convalescent COVID-19. J is TRBJ1-1 and V is TRBV6-4; a weak D match, TRBD1 (6 bases). Sequences were obtained from peripheral blood. The CDR3 region is CASSVQGGTEAFF. CDR3 bases: TGTGCCAGCTCAGTACAGGGTGGGACTGAAGCTTTCTTT.